Below, 22 T cell receptor beta chains from the same sample are listed, as sequenced in a study of identical twins' blood T cells. TCRdb fed the 5' RACE reads into MiXCR, producing one record per CDR3 protein. The repertoire has 350,000 to 450,000 distinct CDR3 sequences, about 28% of them found once; the top ten carry roughly 5.5%. The source material was PBMCs. The origin of the receptors is a woman aged 18-49 years in good health.

The J gene is TRBJ2-5, the V gene TRBV27, with TRBD2 matching over 7 bases. Germline V gene sequence: CDR1 MNHEY, CDR2 SMNVEV (reference sequence). The junction had 3 bases not matched to a gene; V was cut back by 1 base and J by 4 bases. CDR3 length: 14 residues. In DNA, the CDR3 is TGTGCCAGCAGTTTATTGGCTAGCGGAGAGACCCAGTACTTC. This translates into CASSLLASGETQYF.

This chain joins TRBV19 and TRBJ1-5, with D maybe TRBD1 (6 bases). Trimming removed 5 bases from V and 2 bases from J, with 13 bases in between. The CDR3 is 15 amino acids. Germline V gene sequence: CDR1 LNHDA, CDR2 SQIVND (reference sequence). Here the CDR3 DNA reads TGTGCCAGTAGTCGGGACAACTCTCGCAATCAGCCCCAGCATTTT. Its protein product is CASSRDNSRNQPQHF. Supplemented by reference TRBV19 and TRBJ1-5, the full variable domain reads DGGITQSPKYLFRKEGQNVTLSCEQNLNHDAMYWYRQDPGQGLRLIYYSQIVNDFQKGDIAEGYSVSREKKESFPLTVTSAQKNPTAFYLCASSRDNSRNQPQHFGDGTRLSIL.

A remark on this clonotype: At one end, the junction sequence differs from germline, possibly due to a read error. The chain is built from TRBV12-3 or TRBV12-4 and TRBJ1-4; D remains ambiguous. This CDR3 contains 14 residues. This CDR3 is CASSLLATNEKLFF. CDR3 sequence (DNA): TGCGCCAGCAGTCTTCTTGCAACTAATGAAAAACTGTTTTTT.

V gene TRBV25-1 combines with J gene TRBJ2-7, with 12 bases fitting TRBD2. This CDR3 contains 16 residues. Unmatched junction bases numbered 10, after V lost 3 bases and J lost 7 bases. Germline V CDR1 and CDR2: MGHDK, SYGVNS. CDR3 bases: TGTGCCAGCAGTGATCCCACTAGCGGGGGGTTTCGGGAGCAGTACTTC. Translating it yields CASSDPTSGGFREQYF.

This clonotype appeared many times. The CDR3 region is CASVTGGSGTEAFF. CDR3 nucleotides: TGTGCCAGCGTGACCGGGGGGAGCGGCACTGAAGCTTTCTTT. This chain uses TRBV7-9 with TRBJ1-1; D is perhaps TRBD1 (5 bases). V dropped 8 bases and J dropped 4 bases, with 17 bases sitting between them. Germline V gene lookup returns CDR1 SEHNR and CDR2 FQNEAQ (reference sequence). The CDR3 is 14 residues long.

The J gene is TRBJ2-7, the V gene TRBV12-3 or TRBV12-4; 7 positions match TRBD2. This CDR3 contains 15 residues. The ends lost 3 bases at V and 4 bases at J; junction bases unmatched: 9. As DNA, the CDR3 is TGTGCCAGCAGTTTTTCCAGCGGGGTCTCGTACGAGCAGTACTTC. The encoded protein is CASSFSSGVSYEQYF.

The chain couples TRBV4-3 to TRBJ1-1; TRBD1 matches 8 bases. After removal of 1 base from V and 7 bases from J, the junction contained 5 bases not matched to a gene. CDR1 and CDR2 (germline): LGHNA, YSLEER. This CDR3 spans 14 amino acids. Here the CDR3 reads CASSQGDRGNEAFF. CDR3 DNA: TGCGCCAGCAGCCAAGGAGACAGGGGAAATGAAGCTTTCTTT.

CDR3 coding DNA: TGCAGTGCTAGACCCTCAACGAACACCGGGGAGCTGTTTTTT. It encodes CSARPSTNTGELFF. The V gene is TRBV20-1, the J gene TRBJ2-2; unclear D gene. Germline lookup yields CDR1 DFQATT and CDR2 SNEGSKA (reference sequence). This CDR3 contains 14 residues. V lost 2 bases, J lost 0 bases, and 7 bases lay in between.

The table lists this clonotype with a few counts. The V call is TRBV2, the J call TRBJ1-3; D ambiguous. CDR1 and CDR2 (germline): SNHLY, FYNNEI. Trimming took 3 bases from V and 4 from J, leaving 7 bases between them. The CDR3 is made up of 13 amino acids. The CDR3 DNA is TGTGCCAGCAGTGAGGTCGGGGGAAACACCATATATTTT. Translating it yields CASSEVGGNTIYF.

This clonotype appeared a few times. A read error may account for a junction end that differs from germline. J is TRBJ1-1 and V is TRBV6-6; perhaps TRBD1 as D (5 bases). Germline CDR1 and CDR2: MNHNY and SVGAGI (reference sequence). The CDR3 extends over 12 amino acids. CDR3 sequence: CVSSPGSPEAFF. As DNA, the CDR3 is TGTGTCAGCAGCCCAGGGAGTCCTGAAGCTTTCTTT.

This clonotype turned up a few times. This sequence joins TRBV6-2 or TRBV6-3 and TRBJ2-3; TRBD1 matches 7 bases. The CDR3 spans 14 residues. Trimming cost V 6 bases and J 4 bases; bases outside gene matches: 7. CDR1 is MNHEY and CDR2 is SVGEGT in the germline V gene. DNA for the CDR3: TGTGCCAGCAGGAGACAGGGTTCGGCAGATACGCAGTATTTT. Translating gives CASRRQGSADTQYF.

This clonotype has a handful of counts. The chain is built from TRBV27 and TRBJ1-5; TRBD1 aligns across 7 bases. The germline gives CDR1 MNHEY, CDR2 SMNVEV (reference sequence). The CDR3 is made up of 14 amino acids. J gave up 11 bases and V 3 bases, and 10 bases lay outside the gene matches. The CDR3 nucleotides are TGTGCCAGCAGTTTGGGGCAGGGGGGAAAGGCCCAGCATTTT. Protein: CASSLGQGGKAQHF.

V usage is TRBV20-1 and J usage is TRBJ2-1, with D perhaps matching TRBD1 (6 bases). The CDR3 has 15 amino acids. Germline values: CDR1 DFQATT, CDR2 SNEGSKA (reference sequence). The V gene lost 6 bases and the J gene lost 4 bases, with 19 bases spanning the gap. CDR3 sequence (DNA): TGCAGTGCCCACGTCGGGACAATAAATTACAATGAGCAGTTCTTC. Its translation: CSAHVGTINYNEQFF.

Only a few counts were recorded for this clonotype. The chain has TRBV20-1 and TRBJ1-5; D may be TRBD1 (5 bases). CDR1 and CDR2 (germline): DFQATT, SNEGSKA (reference sequence). V dropped 6 bases and J dropped 4 bases, with 16 bases sitting between them. This CDR3 has 14 amino acids. CDR3 in amino acids: CSAPPAGRNQPQHF. In DNA, the CDR3 is TGCAGTGCCCCCCCGGCAGGGAGGAATCAGCCCCAGCATTTT.

This clonotype was counted a few times. The V gene is TRBV3-1, the J gene TRBJ2-1, with a weak D call TRBD2 (6 bases). This CDR3 has 12 residues. V lost 5 bases and J 8 bases, leaving 10 bases between the germline ends. From germline, CDR1 is LGHDT and CDR2 YNNKEL (reference sequence). CDR3 sequence reads: CASSRLEDEQFF. Here the CDR3 DNA reads TGTGCCAGCAGCAGACTAGAGGATGAGCAGTTCTTC.

The chain joins TRBV20-1 to TRBJ2-7; no firm D call. V shed 4 bases and J shed 3 bases, with 13 bases lying between them. The CDR3 length is 13 residues. CDR1 is DFQATT and CDR2 is SNEGSKA in the germline V gene (reference sequence). CDR3: CSAKTHKVYEQYF. CDR3 in DNA: TGCAGTGCTAAAACGCACAAGGTCTACGAGCAGTACTTC.

The chain has TRBV3-1 and TRBJ1-2, with 9 bases lining up with TRBD1. The length of the CDR3 is 15 residues. In germline, CDR1 is LGHDT, CDR2 YNNKEL (reference sequence). J gave up 4 bases and V 4 bases, and 7 bases lay outside the gene matches. The CDR3 region has the DNA TGTGCCAGCAGCCGTCGGGACAGGGTACCCTATGGCTACACCTTC. This translates into CASSRRDRVPYGYTF.

This clonotype was recorded a few times. The chain carries TRBV9 and TRBJ2-1, with TRBD1 matching 8 bases. Per the germline V gene, CDR1 is SGDLS and CDR2 is YYNGEE. The CDR3 is 16 residues long. Germline trimming cut 4 bases from V and 3 bases from J; bases unmatched to any gene: 9. The CDR3 nucleotides read TGTGCCAGCAGCCCCCGAATACAGGGGGTCTACAATGAGCAGTTCTTC. Its protein is CASSPRIQGVYNEQFF.

V usage is TRBV11-2 and J usage is TRBJ2-5; the D is unclear. The CDR3 runs 13 residues. The germline CDR1 and CDR2 sequences are SGHAT and FQNNGV. V dropped 7 bases and J dropped 5 bases, with 14 bases sitting between them. CDR3 nucleotide sequence: TGTGCCAGCAACGTCTATGGCGCGGAGACCCAGTACTTC. It is translated as CASNVYGAETQYF.

The V and J genes are TRBV20-1 and TRBJ2-3, with D perhaps TRBD1 or TRBD2 (6 bases each). Per the germline V gene, CDR1 is DFQATT and CDR2 is SNEGSKA (reference sequence). The CDR3 loop spans 18 amino acids. V lost 6 bases and J 2 bases, leaving 27 bases between the germline ends. In nucleotides, the CDR3 is TGCAGTGCATCCCATCCCGACACTCCAGGGGACTTCACAGATACGCAGTATTTT. The encoded protein is CSASHPDTPGDFTDTQYF.

This chain connects TRBV18 to TRBJ1-1; 10 positions match TRBD1. The CDR3 is 16 amino acids. The trim removed 4 bases at V and 0 bases at J, leaving 5 bases unmatched. Germline V lookup: CDR1 KGHSH, CDR2 LQKENI. CDR3 amino acids: CASSLLGQGMNTEAFF. In DNA, the CDR3 is TGTGCCAGCTCACTCCTGGGACAGGGGATGAACACTGAAGCTTTCTTT.

V usage is TRBV10-3 and J usage is TRBJ2-7; D is unclear. The V and J ends lost 5 bases and 4 bases respectively, with 15 bases between them. Germline lookup yields CDR1 ENHRY and CDR2 SYGVKD. This CDR3 region has 14 residues. This CDR3 is CAISIGDSVYEQYF. The CDR3, as DNA: TGTGCCATCAGTATTGGGGATTCGGTGTACGAGCAGTACTTC.